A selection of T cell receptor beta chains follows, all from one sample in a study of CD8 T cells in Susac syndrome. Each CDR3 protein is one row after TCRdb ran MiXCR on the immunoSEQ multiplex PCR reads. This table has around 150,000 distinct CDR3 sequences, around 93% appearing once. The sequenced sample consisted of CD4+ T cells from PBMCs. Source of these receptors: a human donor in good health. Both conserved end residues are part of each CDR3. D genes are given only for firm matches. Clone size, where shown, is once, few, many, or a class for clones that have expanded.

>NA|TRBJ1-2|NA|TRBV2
TGTGCCAGCAGTGATGACAGGCCGGGAGGCTACACCTTC
CASSDDRPGGYTF
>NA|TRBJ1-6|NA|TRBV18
TGTGCCAGCTCACCCCGCGCAGGTGGGGATTCACCCCTCCACTTT
CASSPRAGGDSPLHF
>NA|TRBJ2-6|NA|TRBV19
TGTGCCAGCAGTTCTGGGGCCAACGTCCTGACTTTC
CASSSGANVLTF
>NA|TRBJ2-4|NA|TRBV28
TGTGCCAGCGGTACCGGGACTTCCGTTGGCATTCAGTACTTC
CASGTGTSVGIQYF
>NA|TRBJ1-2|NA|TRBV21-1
TGTGCCAGCAGCTGCCAACCCGGGGACAGGGGACCAGCTAACTATGGCTACACCTTC
CASSCQPGDRGPANYGYTF
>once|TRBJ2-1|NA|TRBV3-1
TGTGCCAGCAGCCAACCGAAAAACAATGAGCAGTTCTTC
CASSQPKNNEQFF
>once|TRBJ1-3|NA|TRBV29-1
TGCAGCGGGTGGTCCCGCTCTGGAAACACCATATATTTT
CSGWSRSGNTIYF
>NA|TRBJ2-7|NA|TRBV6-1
TGTGCCAGCAGGGACGGGCCTGGGATTAATGAGCAGTACTTC
CASRDGPGINEQYF
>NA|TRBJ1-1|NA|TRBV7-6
TGTGCCAGCAGCTTCTCCGGGTATTACGAAGCTTTCTTT
CASSFSGYYEAFF
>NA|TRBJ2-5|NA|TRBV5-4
TGTGCCAGCAGCTTAGGATGGGGGGCGAGGGAGACCCAGTACTTC
CASSLGWGARETQYF
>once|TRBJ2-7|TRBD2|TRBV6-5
TGTGCCAGCAGTTACTCGGTGTTGGCGGGGGGGCTCTCCTACGAGCAGTACTTC
CASSYSVLAGGLSYEQYF
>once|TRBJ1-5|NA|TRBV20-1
TGCAGTGCACCGACCTTGGGGGAGAGCAATCAGCCCCAGCATTTT
CSAPTLGESNQPQHF
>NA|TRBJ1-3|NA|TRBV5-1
TGCGCCAGCAGCTTGGATGGGAGTGGAAACACCATATATTTT
CASSLDGSGNTIYF
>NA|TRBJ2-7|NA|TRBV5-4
TGTGCCAGCAGCCCCCGTAGAGGACTCACCTCCTACGAGCAGTACTTC
CASSPRRGLTSYEQYF
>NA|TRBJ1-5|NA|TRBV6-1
TGTGCCAGCAGTGATCGGCCAGGGGTTGCCCATCAGCCCCAGCATTTT
CASSDRPGVAHQPQHF
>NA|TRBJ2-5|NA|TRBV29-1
TGCAGCGTGGTTGGACGGATGTACCAAGAGACCCAGTACTTC
CSVVGRMYQETQYF
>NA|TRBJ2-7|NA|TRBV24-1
TGTGCCACCAGTGAGAGACCAGACCCCCCTGGAACAAGCTACGAGCAGTACTTC
CATSERPDPPGTSYEQYF
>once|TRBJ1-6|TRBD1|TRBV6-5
TGTGCCAGCAGCTTGGGGGACAGGCTTAATTCACCCCTCCACTTT
CASSLGDRLNSPLHF
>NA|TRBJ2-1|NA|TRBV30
TGTGCCTGGAGTGTACGTGCCCTCTACAATGAGCAGTTCTTC
CAWSVRALYNEQFF
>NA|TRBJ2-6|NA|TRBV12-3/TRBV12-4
TGTGCCAGCAGCCCCTTGGGCACTGGGGCCAACGTCCTGACTTTC
CASSPLGTGANVLTF
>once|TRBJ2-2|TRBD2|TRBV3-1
TGTGCCAGCGGCCAGGGACTAGCGAAGAACACCGGGGAGCTGTTTTTT
CASGQGLAKNTGELFF
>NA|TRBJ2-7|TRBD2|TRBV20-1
TGCAGTGCTCTTACCGGGACTAGCGGTGCCTACGAGCAGTACTTC
CSALTGTSGAYEQYF
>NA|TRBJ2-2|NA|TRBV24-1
TGTGCCACCAGTGTCTTGCCCCGGGACGGGACCACCGGGGAGCTGTTTTTT
CATSVLPRDGTTGELFF
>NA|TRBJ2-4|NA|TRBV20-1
TGCAGTGCTAGAGATGGTTTCGAACTAGCCAAAAACATTCAGTACTTC
CSARDGFELAKNIQYF
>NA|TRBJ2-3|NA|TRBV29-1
TGCAGCGTCGACACAGATACGCAGTATTTT
CSVDTDTQYF
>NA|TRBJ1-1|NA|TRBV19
TGTGCCAGTAGCCGCTACCGGGACACCTTCATGAACACTGAAGCTTTCTTT
CASSRYRDTFMNTEAFF
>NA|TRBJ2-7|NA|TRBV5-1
TGCGCCAGCAGCTTGGACGACTACCTCTACGAGCAGTACTTC
CASSLDDYLYEQYF
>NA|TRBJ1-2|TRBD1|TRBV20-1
TGCAGTGCTAGAGGACAGGGAATTGGCTACACCTTC
CSARGQGIGYTF
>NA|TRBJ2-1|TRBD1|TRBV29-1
TGCAGCGTCGGGACAGGCAACAATGAGCAGTTCTTC
CSVGTGNNEQFF
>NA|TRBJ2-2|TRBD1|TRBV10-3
TGTGCCATCAGGAAAGGGACAGGGGTCACCGGGGAGCTGTTTTTT
CAIRKGTGVTGELFF
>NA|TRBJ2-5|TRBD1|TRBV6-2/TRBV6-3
TGTGCCAGCAGTTACAACAGGGGGCCGGGAGAGACCCAGTACTTC
CASSYNRGPGETQYF
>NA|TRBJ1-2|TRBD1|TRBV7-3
TGTGCCAGCAGCCTCGGCGACAGGGGGGATGGCTACACCTTC
CASSLGDRGDGYTF
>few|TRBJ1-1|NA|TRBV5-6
TGTGCCAGCAGCTTGTCCGCCATGAACACTGAAGCTTTCTTT
CASSLSAMNTEAFF
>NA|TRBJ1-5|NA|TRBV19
TGTGCCAGCCTCTTTACCGGAGGGCCCCAGCATTTT
CASLFTGGPQHF
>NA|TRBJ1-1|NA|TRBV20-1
TGCAGTGCTAGAGATACCGGGTGGGTCCCACTGCTGGAAGCTTTCTTT
CSARDTGWVPLLEAFF
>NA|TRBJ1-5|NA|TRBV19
TGTGCCAGTAGTCATGGGGGCAATCAGCCCCAGCATTTT
CASSHGGNQPQHF
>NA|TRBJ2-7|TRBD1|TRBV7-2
TGTGCCAGCAGCCCATCGGGACAGGGAAGCTACGAGCAGTACTTC
CASSPSGQGSYEQYF
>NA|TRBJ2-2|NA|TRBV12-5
TGTGCTAGTGGTTTGGGGCCCCGGTCCGGGGAGCTGTTTTTT
CASGLGPRSGELFF
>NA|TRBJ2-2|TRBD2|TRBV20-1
TGCAGTGCTTCGTTGACTAGCGGGGCAACCGGGGAGCTGTTTTTT
CSASLTSGATGELFF
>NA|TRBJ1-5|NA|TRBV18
TGTGCCAGCTCCCAACAGCGCTTGGGGCCCCAGCATTTT
CASSQQRLGPQHF
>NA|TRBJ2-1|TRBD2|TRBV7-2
TGTGCCCAGCGCCGAGCGGGGGCCTACAATGAGCAGTTCTTC
CAQRRAGAYNEQFF
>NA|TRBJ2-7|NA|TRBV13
TGTGCCAGCAGTTTGACAGGGAGGTACTACGAGCAGTACTTC
CASSLTGRYYEQYF
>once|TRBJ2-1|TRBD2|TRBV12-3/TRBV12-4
TGTGCCAGCAGTTTGGGACTAGGTGTGGGTGAGCAGTTCTTC
CASSLGLGVGEQFF
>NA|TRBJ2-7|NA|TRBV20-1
TGCAGTGCTAGAGATCAGGGGGGCAGGGGCCTCTACGAGCAGTACTTC
CSARDQGGRGLYEQYF
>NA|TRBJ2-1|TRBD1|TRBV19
TGTGCCAGTAGTGCCCACCTAAGGACAGGAGGCAATGAGCAGTTCTTC
CASSAHLRTGGNEQFF
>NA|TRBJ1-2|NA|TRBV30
TGTGCCTGGAGTGCATTTCGGGGGAATGGCTACACCTTC
CAWSAFRGNGYTF
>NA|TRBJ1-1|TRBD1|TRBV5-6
TGTGCCAGCAGCTTGGAGTGGCAGGGGGGCCCTGAAGCTTTCTTT
CASSLEWQGGPEAFF
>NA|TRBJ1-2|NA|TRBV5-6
TGTGCCAGCAGCTTGGGGGCGGCTGTGGGTGGCTACACCTTC
CASSLGAAVGGYTF
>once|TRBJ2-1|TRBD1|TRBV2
TGTGCCAGCAGTGTGGACAGGGGGGAGCAGTTCTTC
CASSVDRGEQFF
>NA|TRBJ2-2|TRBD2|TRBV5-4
TGTGCCAGCAGCTTAAGAACTAGCGGGGTCACCGGGGAGCTGTTTTTT
CASSLRTSGVTGELFF
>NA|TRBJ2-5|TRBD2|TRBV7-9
TGTGCCAGCAGCCGCGGGGGGGAAGAGACCCAGTACTTC
CASSRGGEETQYF
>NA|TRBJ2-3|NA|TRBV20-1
TGCAGTGCTAGAGATAGGACGGGGGGCACAGATACGCAGTATTTT
CSARDRTGGTDTQYF
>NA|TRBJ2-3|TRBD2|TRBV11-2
TGTGCCAGCAGCTTAGTGTTAGGCGGGGGGGCAGATACGCAGTATTTT
CASSLVLGGGADTQYF
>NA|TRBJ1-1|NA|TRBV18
TGTGCCAGCTCACCACCGGCCAGGGGATCTGAAGCTTTCTTT
CASSPPARGSEAFF
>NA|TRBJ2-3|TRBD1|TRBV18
TGTGCCAGCTCACCACTTACAGGGGCCGATACGCAGTATTTT
CASSPLTGADTQYF
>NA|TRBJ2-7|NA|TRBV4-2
TGTGCCAGCAGCCGCGAGTCGGGCAGGACCTACGAGCAGTACTTC
CASSRESGRTYEQYF
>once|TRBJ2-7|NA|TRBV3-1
TGTGCCAGCAGCCAAGGCAGGGGACGCGAGCAGTACTTC
CASSQGRGREQYF
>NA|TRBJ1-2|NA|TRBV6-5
TGTGCCAGCAGTTACTCGAAGGCAGATAAACCTAACTATGGCTACACCTTC
CASSYSKADKPNYGYTF